What follows are 25 T cell receptor beta chains derived from one specimen sequenced in a study of blood T cell repertoires in COVID-19. The table came from immunoSEQ multiplex PCR; TCRdb's copy has only in-frame clones and leaves some out. This sample has some 240,000 clones; 75% to 90% occur once, and the top ten carry roughly 3.1%. The sample comprised PBMCs or T cells enriched from blood (not recorded which). These TCRs come from a woman aged 40 to 50 with acute COVID-19.

This chain links TRBV5-1 with TRBJ2-1, with a tentative D call TRBD2 (5 bases). Trimming stripped 0 bases from V and 2 bases from J, with 9 bases between. CDR1 and CDR2 (germline): SGHRS, YFSETQ. The CDR3 sequence is 15 residues long. CDR3 DNA: TGCGCCAGCAGCTTGGGCGGGTGGGCCTACAATGAGCAGTTCTTC. This translates into CASSLGGWAYNEQFF.

This rearrangement joins TRBV2 to TRBJ2-7; D remains unclear. The CDR3 loop spans 13 amino acids. V was clipped by 7 bases and J by 2 bases, with 12 bases between them. From germline, CDR1 is SNHLY and CDR2 FYNNEI. The CDR3 DNA reads as TGTGCCAGCACCCCCTCTCCCCCCTACGAGCAGTACTTC. Its translation: CASTPSPPYEQYF. The full variable domain, in which reference TRBV2 and TRBJ2-7 provide the parts outside the CDR3, is EPEVTQTPSHQVTQMGQEVILRCVPISNHLYFYWYRQILGQKVEFLVSFYNNEISEKSEIFDDQFSVERPDGSNFTLKIRSTKLEDSAMYFCASTPSPPYEQYFGPGTRLTVT.

The chain links TRBV7-6 to TRBJ1-2; perhaps TRBD1 as D (6 bases). Germline loops: CDR1 SGHVS, CDR2 FNYEAQ. The CDR3 totals 15 residues. The V gene lost 5 bases and the J gene lost 7 bases, with 20 bases spanning the gap. The CDR3 coding sequence is TGTGCCAGCAGCCGACTGGACAGTCTTTCTAGTGGCTACACCTTC. The encoded protein is CASSRLDSLSSGYTF.

The chain has TRBV30 and TRBJ1-5, with TRBD1 identical over 9 bases. CDR1 is GTSNPN and CDR2 is SVGIG in the germline V gene (reference sequence). This CDR3 region has 16 residues. Trimming took 3 bases from V and 2 from J; bases not matched to a gene: 8. For the CDR3, the DNA is TGTGCCTGGAGAGGGACAGGGAGGGCTGGCAATCAGCCCCAGCATTTT. This gives the protein CAWRGTGRAGNQPQHF. Filled out from reference TRBV30 and TRBJ1-5, the complete variable domain reads SQTIHQWPATLVQPVGSPLSLECTVEGTSNPNLYWYRQAAGRGLQLLFYSVGIGQISSEVPQNLSASRPQDRQFILSSKKLLLSDSGFYLCAWRGTGRAGNQPQHFGDGTRLSIL.

There are a few counts of this clone. The chain employs TRBV5-1 and TRBJ1-1; D call uncertain. The V gene's germline CDR1 is SGHRS and CDR2 YFSETQ. The CDR3 extends over 15 amino acids. V lost 4 bases and J 0 bases, leaving 13 bases between the germline ends. Here the CDR3 DNA reads TGCGCCAGCAGCCCCGAACCAGGTTTGAACACTGAAGCTTTCTTT. It specifies CASSPEPGLNTEAFF.

The CDR3 sequence is CATSRPSLGNTIYF. CDR3 coding DNA: TGTGCCACCAGCAGACCCTCCCTGGGAAACACCATATATTTT. The gene calls are TRBV15 and TRBJ1-3, with D hard to call. The length of the CDR3 is 14 residues. V lost 2 bases to trimming and J lost 4 bases, with 9 bases between them. The germline V gene encodes CDR1 LNHNV and CDR2 YYDKDF (reference sequence).

About this clone: This sample also contains other DNA sequences that code for the same CDR3. J is TRBJ2-7 and V is TRBV21-1; no DNA check was done on the table's D call, TRBD1. TRBV21-1 is termed a pseudogene. This CDR3 has 15 residues. The CDR3 here is CASSPRTGDGFEQYF. The CDR3 DNA sequence: TGTGCCAGCAGCCCCCGGACAGGGGACGGGTTCGAGCAGTACTTC.

This CDR3 reads CASASSYGYTF. The CDR3 DNA is TGTGCTAGCGCGTCTTCCTATGGCTACACCTTC. The chain joins TRBV12-5 to TRBJ1-2; D call uncertain. The V end was cut by 9 bases, the J end by 4 bases, with 9 bases between. In germline, CDR1 is LGHNT, CDR2 FRNRAP. This CDR3 is 11 amino acids long.

This chain links TRBV27 with TRBJ2-3, with 9 bases fitting TRBD1. The CDR3 sequence is 17 residues long. Germline CDR1 MNHEY, CDR2 SMNVEV (reference sequence). The ends lost 7 bases at V and 2 bases at J; junction bases unmatched: 13. The CDR3, as DNA: TGTGCCAGCACGGGACAGGGCCACCGTAAGAACACAGATACGCAGTATTTT. The encoded protein is CASTGQGHRKNTDTQYF.

The chain joins TRBV7-8 to TRBJ2-1, with 7 bases matching TRBD2. Unmatched junction bases numbered 11, after V lost 6 bases and J lost 6 bases. This CDR3 is built from 15 residues. Germline V gene lookup returns CDR1 SGHVS and CDR2 FQNEAQ. CDR3 DNA: TGTGCCAGCAGTCCTACTAGCGCCTGGAGCAATGAGCAGTTCTTC. Protein: CASSPTSAWSNEQFF.

V gene TRBV30 combines with J gene TRBJ1-1; 7 bases map to TRBD1. Trimming cost V 2 bases and J 1 base; bases outside gene matches: 7. Germline-derived CDR1 and CDR2 are GTSNPN and SVGIG (reference sequence). The CDR3 is 15 residues long. The CDR3 is CAWSPGGSENTEAFF. DNA of the CDR3: TGTGCCTGGAGTCCAGGGGGGTCGGAGAACACTGAAGCTTTCTTT.

This chain connects TRBV18 to TRBJ1-5; 12 positions agree with TRBD1. V dropped 6 bases and J dropped 1; count of bases not matched to a gene: 4. Germline V gene data show CDR1 as KGHSH and CDR2 as LQKENI. The CDR3 contains 16 residues. The CDR3 DNA sequence: TGTGCCAGCTCGCCGGGACAGGGGGCAAGCAATCAGCCCCAGCATTTT. Translation gives CASSPGQGASNQPQHF.

In its sample, this clone was seen once. This CDR3 is CASSETGGTDTQYF. The CDR3, as DNA: TGCGCCAGCAGTGAAACAGGGGGCACAGATACGCAGTATTTT. V gene TRBV10-1 combines with J gene TRBJ2-3; 7 nucleotides line up with TRBD1. Germline values: CDR1 WNHNN, CDR2 SYGVQD (reference sequence). Trimming took 3 bases from V and 1 from J; bases not matched to a gene: 1. The CDR3 covers 14 residues.

This chain uses TRBV7-2 with TRBJ1-2; D is possibly TRBD1 (5 bases). Germline loops: CDR1 SGHTA, CDR2 FQGNSA. The V end lost 5 bases, the J end lost 5 bases, and 12 bases lay between the germline ends. The CDR3 is 13 residues long. The CDR3 loop reads CASSEQGLYGYTF. Here the CDR3 DNA reads TGTGCCAGCAGCGAGCAGGGTCTTTATGGCTACACCTTC. Based on the CDR3 plus reference TRBV7-2 and TRBJ1-2, the full variable domain is GAGVSQSPSNKVTEKGKDVELRCDPISGHTALYWYRQSLGQGLEFLIYFQGNSAPDKSGLPSDRFSAERTGGSVSTLTIQRTQQEDSAVYLCASSEQGLYGYTFGSGTRLTVV.

V and J are TRBV5-1 and TRBJ1-2; perhaps TRBD1 as D (6 bases). Trimming cost V 4 bases and J 4 bases, with 11 bases left between them. Germline V CDR1 and CDR2: SGHRS, YFSETQ. This CDR3 spans 13 amino acids. The chain's CDR3 is CASSLGHSYGYTF. In nucleotides, the CDR3 is TGCGCCAGCAGCCTGGGACACTCCTATGGCTACACCTTC.

This clone appeared a few times. V is TRBV9 and J is TRBJ1-6; D ambiguous. V was clipped by 3 bases and J by 7 bases, with 14 bases between them. Germline values: CDR1 SGDLS, CDR2 YYNGEE. CDR3 size: 15 residues. CDR3 nucleotide sequence: TGTGCCAGCAGCGACGCGGGAAACCGGAATTCACCCCTCCACTTT. Translation: CASSDAGNRNSPLHF.

This clone was counted once. CDR3 sequence (DNA): TGTGCCAGCAGCGTGAATCCGGCTAGCGTCGAGCAGTACTTC. Translating it yields CASSVNPASVEQYF. V is TRBV9 and J is TRBJ2-7, with D tentatively TRBD2 (6 bases). This CDR3 comprises 14 residues. The V end was cut by 2 bases, the J end by 6 bases, with 15 bases between. Germline V lookup: CDR1 SGDLS, CDR2 YYNGEE.

J is TRBJ2-5 and V is TRBV19; D is possibly TRBD2 (5 bases). This CDR3 contains 14 residues. V gave up 1 base and J gave up 2 bases, with 8 bases separating them. Looked up from germline, CDR1 is LNHDA and CDR2 is SQIVND (reference sequence). CDR3 sequence reads: CASSIVAFQETQYF. CDR3 nucleotide sequence: TGTGCCAGTAGTATAGTAGCGTTTCAAGAGACCCAGTACTTC.

This rearrangement joins TRBV5-1 to TRBJ1-5; D is uncertain. CDR3 length: 15 residues. Trimming shortened V by 0 bases and J by 1 base, and 8 bases separated the two germline ends. From germline, CDR1 is SGHRS and CDR2 YFSETQ. CDR3 nucleotide sequence: TGCGCCAGCAGCTTGGGTAGCTCCAGCAATCAGCCCCAGCATTTT. Translated: CASSLGSSSNQPQHF. Full variable domain (rest looked up from reference TRBV5-1 and TRBJ1-5): KAGVTQTPRYLIKTRGQQVTLSCSPISGHRSVSWYQQTPGQGLQFLFEYFSETQRNKGNFPGRFSGRQFSNSRSEMNVSTLELGDSALYLCASSLGSSSNQPQHFGDGTRLSIL.

The CDR3 protein is CASSEYFNNYGYTF. The CDR3 DNA reads as TGTGCCAGCAGTGAATATTTTAATAACTATGGCTACACCTTC. The V and J genes are TRBV25-1 and TRBJ1-2; D gene unclear. This CDR3 is 14 amino acids long. The V and J ends lost 0 bases and 1 base respectively, with 6 bases between them. Germline CDR1 MGHDK, CDR2 SYGVNS.

This clone was found once. CDR3 bases: TGTGCCAGTATTCGAGAAAGGGGGAGAAGCAATCAGCCCCAGCATTTT. Protein sequence: CASIRERGRSNQPQHF. The chain uses TRBV19 and TRBJ1-5; D may be TRBD1 (6 bases). The germline CDR1 and CDR2 sequences are LNHDA and SQIVND (reference sequence). The germline V and J ends were trimmed by 7 bases and 1 base, with 17 bases remaining between them. The CDR3 length is 16 residues.

The V and J genes are TRBV14 and TRBJ2-7, with 13 bases identical to TRBD2. Trimming removed 3 bases from V and 5 bases from J; junction bases left unmatched: 7. Germline V gives CDR1 SGHDN, CDR2 FVKESK. The CDR3 consists of 16 residues. The CDR3 sequence is CASSHRTGLAGNEQYF. As DNA, the CDR3 is TGTGCCAGCAGCCATCGCACGGGACTAGCGGGAAACGAGCAGTACTTC.

The V gene is TRBV4-1, the J gene TRBJ2-3; the match to TRBD2 covers 9 bases. J lost 3 bases, V lost 4 bases, and 5 bases had no gene match. Germline V gene data show CDR1 as MGHRA and CDR2 as YSYEKL. CDR3 length equals 15 residues. CDR3 protein: CASSPAGGPTDTQYF. As DNA, the CDR3 is TGCGCCAGCAGCCCGGCGGGAGGGCCTACAGATACGCAGTATTTT.

The chain has TRBV9 and TRBJ2-1, with 14 bases aligning to TRBD2. The germline gives CDR1 SGDLS, CDR2 YYNGEE. With V trimmed by 3 bases and J by 8 bases, 4 bases remained unmatched. The CDR3 contains 15 residues. CDR3 nucleotide sequence: TGTGCCAGCAGCGCCGGGACTAGCGGGAGTTATGAGCAGTTCTTC. Translated: CASSAGTSGSYEQFF.

This chain joins TRBV28 and TRBJ2-3; TRBD2 aligns across 10 bases. J lost 4 bases, V lost 3 bases, and 16 bases had no gene match. This CDR3 has 19 residues. CDR1 and CDR2 (germline): MDHEN, SYDVKM. CDR3 DNA sequence: TGTGCCAGCAGTTTCTTCGTTCGGAATAGCGGGAGGAAACCAGATACGCAGTATTTT. It translates to CASSFFVRNSGRKPDTQYF.